This TCR beta chain appears in the sequencing data of a study of shared clonotypes between healthy human individuals. About the study: Per donor, three plates held CD4 naive cells, three held CD4 memory, two held CD8 naive and one held CD8 memory.

The germline V gene encodes CDR1 GTSNPN and CDR2 SVGIG (reference sequence). The CDR3 contains 13 residues. Trimming stripped 8 bases from V and 11 bases from J, with 23 bases between. Donors had no recently reported acute infections or vaccinations and were HIV-negative. Whole-study findings and limits: Clonotypes not shared had lower generation probabilities than those common to all four donors. Naive subsets typically showed greater estimated richness than memory subsets.

Assay: immunoSEQ multiplex PCR; the TCRdb copy retains only in-frame clones and omits some. Of around 2.3 million clones detected, roughly 95% appear once; the ten largest clones hold approximately 0.13%. Concerning this clone: Its antigen is currently unknown.

Sequencing was performed on naive CD4+ T cells sorted from blood. The sample's subset: CD45RA+ positively selected. This receptor was obtained from a man younger than 35 in good health. The chain is built from TRBV30 and TRBJ2-3, with D perhaps given as TRBD1 or TRBD2 (6 bases each). The CDR3 bases are TGTGCCGGAAAAGGAGGGGGACTCCTTCAGCAGTATTTT. Translating it yields CAGKGGGLLQQYF.